The clone carrying this TCR beta chain has just a few counts. These data come from a study of T cells after yellow fever vaccination. TCRdb fed the 5' RACE reads into MiXCR, producing one record per CDR3 protein. The sample includes just over 300,000 distinct CDR3 sequences, roughly 3.5% of them seen just once. V was clipped by 4 bases and J by 4 bases, with 13 bases between them. CDR1 is KGHSH and CDR2 is LQKENI in the germline V gene. This CDR3 has 14 amino acids. The sequence was collected from a man aged 18 to 29 who received the YFV17D yellow fever vaccine. The chain combines TRBV18 with TRBJ1-2; D gene unclear. Sample: PBMCs, taken on the day of the yellow fever booster vaccination. The CDR3 coding sequence is TGTGCCAGCTCACGTACAGAGGAGGGCTATGGCTACACCTTC. It translates to CASSRTEEGYGYTF.